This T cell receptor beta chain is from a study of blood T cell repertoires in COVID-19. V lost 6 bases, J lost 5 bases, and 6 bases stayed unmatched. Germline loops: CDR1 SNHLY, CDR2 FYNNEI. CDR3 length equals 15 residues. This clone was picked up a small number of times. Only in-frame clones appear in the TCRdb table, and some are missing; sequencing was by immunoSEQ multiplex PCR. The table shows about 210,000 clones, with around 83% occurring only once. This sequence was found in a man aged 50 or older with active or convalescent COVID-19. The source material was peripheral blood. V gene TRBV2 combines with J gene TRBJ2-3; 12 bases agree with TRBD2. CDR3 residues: CASRLAGGPVDTQYF. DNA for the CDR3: TGTGCCAGCAGGCTAGCGGGAGGGCCGGTAGATACGCAGTATTTT. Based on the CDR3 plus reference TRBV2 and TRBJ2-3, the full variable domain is EPEVTQTPSHQVTQMGQEVILRCVPISNHLYFYWYRQILGQKVEFLVSFYNNEISEKSEIFDDQFSVERPDGSNFTLKIRSTKLEDSAMYFCASRLAGGPVDTQYFGPGTRLTVL.